The 24 T cell receptor beta chains reported below all come from one sample, sequenced in a study of OX40 agonist ivuxolimab in advanced cancers. TCRdb's table, derived via immunoSEQ multiplex PCR, lists solely in-frame clones and lacks some. The sample holds 40,000 to 45,000 clones, around 90% seen once. Sequenced here: CD4+ or CD8+ T cells sorted from blood, sampled in a trial of the OX40 agonist ivuxolimab. All receptors derive from an adult with an advanced solid tumor such as melanoma, head and neck, liver or kidney cancer.

J is TRBJ1-2 and V is TRBV2; D remains unclear. The CDR3 covers 13 residues. The germline V gene has CDR1 SNHLY and CDR2 FYNNEI. Deletions cut 2 bases from V and 8 bases from J, with 12 bases between. The CDR3 region is CASSESAGGGYTF. DNA for the CDR3: TGTGCCAGCAGTGAATCGGCAGGCGGGGGCTACACCTTC.

The CDR3 region is CASSMGQGDQPQHF. The CDR3 bases are TGTGCCAGCAGCATGGGACAGGGGGATCAGCCCCAGCATTTT. This rearrangement joins TRBV6-5 to TRBJ1-5; 11 bases align to TRBD1. Trimming at V came to 6 bases and at J to 5 bases, leaving 3 bases not matched to a gene. The CDR3 is made up of 14 amino acids. Germline V gene data show CDR1 as MNHEY and CDR2 as SVGAGI.

This rearrangement joins TRBV14 to TRBJ2-1; 7 bases agree with TRBD2. Per the germline V gene, CDR1 is SGHDN and CDR2 is FVKESK. The CDR3 sequence is 17 residues long. J lost 2 bases, V lost 2 bases, and 9 bases had no gene match. CDR3 sequence: CASSQTLAAVTYNEQFF. The CDR3 region has the DNA TGTGCCAGCAGCCAAACCCTAGCGGCAGTTACCTACAATGAGCAGTTCTTC.

The J gene is TRBJ1-2, the V gene TRBV2; D is unclear. The length of the CDR3 is 12 residues. V lost 6 bases and J lost 4, with 9 bases in between. The germline V gene has CDR1 SNHLY and CDR2 FYNNEI. CDR3 DNA: TGTGCCAGCAGCGAGGTGTCCTATGGCTACACCTTC. Amino acids: CASSEVSYGYTF. Looking up the rest from reference TRBV2 and TRBJ1-2 gives the full variable domain: EPEVTQTPSHQVTQMGQEVILRCVPISNHLYFYWYRQILGQKVEFLVSFYNNEISEKSEIFDDQFSVERPDGSNFTLKIRSTKLEDSAMYFCASSEVSYGYTFGSGTRLTVV.

The V and J genes are TRBV15 and TRBJ2-1; D is undetermined. The length of the CDR3 is 13 residues. Germline lookup yields CDR1 LNHNV and CDR2 YYDKDF (reference sequence). Between the trimmed V and J ends, which lost 1 base and 5 bases, there was a span of 6 bases. The CDR3 is CATSRGSNNEQFF. The CDR3 DNA reads as TGTGCCACCAGCAGAGGGTCTAACAATGAGCAGTTCTTC. Combining the CDR3 with reference TRBV15 and TRBJ2-1 gives the whole variable domain DAMVIQNPRYQVTQFGKPVTLSCSQTLNHNVMYWYQQKSSQAPKLLFHYYDKDFNNEADTPDNFQSRRPNTSFCFLDIRSPGLGDTAMYLCATSRGSNNEQFFGPGTRLTVL.

The rearrangement joins TRBV7-3 to TRBJ1-2; D unclear. With 2 bases removed from V and 8 bases from J, the gap between germline ends came to 15 bases. The CDR3 covers 14 residues. Germline V gene data show CDR1 as SGHTA and CDR2 as FQGTGA. The CDR3 loop reads CASSLLPSGNGYTF. CDR3 coding DNA: TGTGCCAGCAGCTTACTCCCCTCGGGAAACGGCTACACCTTC.

This chain uses TRBV30 with TRBJ2-1; D might be TRBD1 (6 bases). Germline CDR1 is GTSNPN and CDR2 is SVGIG (reference sequence). V was shortened by 0 bases and J by 0 bases, with 9 bases between the two germline ends. The CDR3 loop spans 15 amino acids. CDR3 bases: TGTGCCTGGAGTGTTGGACAGAGCTCCTACAATGAGCAGTTCTTC. It specifies CAWSVGQSSYNEQFF.

The chain has TRBV5-6 and TRBJ2-7, with D unclear. Germline lookup yields CDR1 SGHDT and CDR2 YYEEEE. This CDR3 has 14 residues. V was cut by 0 bases and J by 4 bases, with 11 bases left in between. The CDR3 region has the DNA TGTGCCAGCAGCTTGGAGGAGATCGGATACGAGCAGTACTTC. Translation: CASSLEEIGYEQYF.

The gene calls are TRBV5-1 and TRBJ2-1; 9 nucleotides match TRBD1. This CDR3 has 13 residues. CDR1 and CDR2 from the germline V gene are SGHRS and YFSETQ. J was trimmed by 10 bases and V by 2 bases; bases with no gene match: 4. The chain's CDR3 is CASSFGQGWEQFF. Written as DNA, the CDR3 is TGCGCCAGCAGCTTTGGACAGGGGTGGGAGCAGTTCTTC. Complete variable domain (other parts from reference TRBV5-1 and TRBJ2-1): KAGVTQTPRYLIKTRGQQVTLSCSPISGHRSVSWYQQTPGQGLQFLFEYFSETQRNKGNFPGRFSGRQFSNSRSEMNVSTLELGDSALYLCASSFGQGWEQFFGPGTRLTVL.

As to this clone: One end of the junction varies from germline; a read error may be responsible. The chain recombines TRBV29-1 with TRBJ2-7, with 8 bases lining up with TRBD2. This CDR3 spans 13 amino acids. Germline assignment: CDR1 SQVTM and CDR2 ANQGSEA. DNA of the CDR3: TGCAGCGTTGAGGGGACTAGTTCCTTCGAGCAGTACTTC. It yields the protein CSVEGTSSFEQYF.

Details on this clone: At the DNA level, this CDR3 is encoded by other sequences in the same sample as well. V gene TRBV30 combines with J gene TRBJ1-1; D unresolved. Germline CDR1 and CDR2: GTSNPN and SVGIG (reference sequence). The CDR3 has 12 amino acids. V lost 0 bases and J 1 base, leaving 3 bases between the germline ends. In DNA, the CDR3 is TGTGCCTGGAGTGTACGGAACACTGAAGCTTTCTTT. This sequence encodes CAWSVRNTEAFF.

The gene calls are TRBV7-9 and TRBJ2-7; no reliable D call. The CDR3 runs 14 residues. Trimming cost V 5 bases and J 1 base, with 12 bases left between them. The germline V gene encodes CDR1 SEHNR and CDR2 FQNEAQ (reference sequence). The DNA for the CDR3 is TGTGCCAGCAGCCCCCGCGGCAGATCCTACGAGCAGTACTTC. As protein: CASSPRGRSYEQYF. Full variable domain (missing parts from reference TRBV7-9 and TRBJ2-7): DTGVSQNPRHKITKRGQNVTFRCDPISEHNRLYWYRQTLGQGPEFLTYFQNEAQLEKSRLLSDRFSAERPKGSFSTLEIQRTEQGDSAMYLCASSPRGRSYEQYFGPGTRLTVT.

The rearrangement links TRBV9 to TRBJ1-1; TRBD1 agrees at 8 bases. V was pared by 2 bases and J by 2 bases, with 2 bases of the junction left unmatched. Germline V gives CDR1 SGDLS, CDR2 YYNGEE. CDR3 size: 14 residues. Here the CDR3 DNA reads TGTGCCAGCAGCGTGACAGGGGCCAACACTGAAGCTTTCTTT. It specifies CASSVTGANTEAFF.

The chain employs TRBV4-2 and TRBJ2-3, with D possibly TRBD2 on 5 matching bases. This CDR3 contains 16 residues. The germline V gene has CDR1 LGHNA and CDR2 YNFKEQ. The ends were cut back, 0 bases at V and 5 bases at J, with 15 bases in the middle. The CDR3 bases are TGTGCCAGCAGCCAAGACCCGGCTAGCAAAGGAGATACGCAGTATTTT. It encodes CASSQDPASKGDTQYF.

This chain links TRBV13 with TRBJ1-2; D remains unclear. The CDR3 contains 14 residues. Germline V gene sequence: CDR1 PRHDT, CDR2 FYEKMQ (reference sequence). Trimming shortened V by 4 bases and J by 7 bases, and 16 bases separated the two germline ends. CDR3 DNA: TGTGCCAGCAGCTCGGCTTCGGAGGATGGTGGCTACACCTTC. Its protein product is CASSSASEDGGYTF.

This chain joins TRBV5-6 and TRBJ1-2; 9 bases map to TRBD1. The CDR3 has 15 residues. Per the germline V gene, CDR1 is SGHDT and CDR2 is YYEEEE. V lost 2 bases, J lost 4 bases, and 6 bases stayed unmatched. CDR3 loop: CASSFGTGPSYGYTF. The DNA for the CDR3 is TGTGCCAGCAGCTTTGGGACAGGGCCCAGCTATGGCTACACCTTC.

The chain uses TRBV9 and TRBJ2-5, with D hard to call. V was pared by 3 bases and J by 5 bases, with 17 bases between. The CDR3 covers 15 residues. CDR1 is SGDLS and CDR2 is YYNGEE in the germline V gene. Written as DNA, the CDR3 is TGTGCCAGCAGCGCCGCCGAAGTGGGAATGGAGACCCAGTACTTC. Translated: CASSAAEVGMETQYF.

The gene calls are TRBV7-9 and TRBJ2-1, with 7 bases identical to TRBD2. The V gene's germline CDR1 is SEHNR and CDR2 FQNEAQ (reference sequence). The CDR3 covers 15 residues. V was pared by 6 bases and J by 2 bases, with 7 bases of the junction left unmatched. The CDR3 DNA reads TGTGCCAGCAGAATGGCGGGAGTACCCTACAATGAGCAGTTCTTC. Protein sequence: CASRMAGVPYNEQFF.

The chain uses TRBV6-5 and TRBJ2-3, with a tentative D call TRBD1 (5 bases). CDR1 is MNHEY and CDR2 is SVGAGI in the germline V gene. CDR3 length: 15 residues. V lost 2 bases to trimming and J lost 2 bases, with 11 bases between them. The CDR3 bases are TGTGCCAGCAGTTACCGCCAGGGTAACACAGATACGCAGTATTTT. This sequence encodes CASSYRQGNTDTQYF.

V is TRBV11-2 and J is TRBJ2-2, with 7 bases matching TRBD1. The junction had 5 bases not matched to a gene; V was cut back by 4 bases and J by 0 bases. The CDR3 extends over 16 amino acids. Germline CDR1 is SGHAT and CDR2 is FQNNGV. CDR3 sequence reads: CASSSRGTANTGELFF. The DNA of the CDR3 is TGTGCCAGCAGCTCAAGGGGGACAGCGAACACCGGGGAGCTGTTTTTT.

This clone was detected once. The chain has TRBV15 and TRBJ1-5; D remains unclear. Germline values: CDR1 LNHNV, CDR2 YYDKDF (reference sequence). V lost 6 bases and J lost 0, with 12 bases in between. This CDR3 is built from 15 residues. CDR3: CATSHDIDSNQPQHF. The CDR3 nucleotides read TGTGCCACCAGTCACGACATTGATAGCAATCAGCCCCAGCATTTT.

V gene TRBV9 combines with J gene TRBJ2-5; D may be TRBD2 (6 bases). V lost 6 bases and J 5 bases, leaving 20 bases between the germline ends. This CDR3 has 15 residues. Germline values: CDR1 SGDLS, CDR2 YYNGEE. The CDR3 loop is CASTSGPGDRETQYF. Here the CDR3 DNA reads TGTGCCAGCACCTCTGGGCCGGGGGATCGTGAGACCCAGTACTTC. The variable domain in full, completed from reference TRBV9 and TRBJ2-5, reads DSGVTQTPKHLITATGQRVTLRCSPRSGDLSVYWYQQSLDQGLQFLIQYYNGEERAKGNILERFSAQQFPDLHSELNLSSLELGDSALYFCASTSGPGDRETQYFGPGTRLLVL.

This chain links TRBV9 with TRBJ1-1, with D unresolved. Trimming left V 0 bases short and J 4 bases short, with 13 bases between. Per germline, CDR1 SGDLS and CDR2 YYNGEE. This CDR3 has 15 amino acids. CDR3 in amino acids: CASSVVSGWGTEAFF. CDR3 bases: TGTGCCAGCAGCGTAGTGTCAGGCTGGGGCACTGAAGCTTTCTTT.

The genes are TRBV5-6 and TRBJ1-2; 8 bases map to TRBD1. CDR1 and CDR2 (germline): SGHDT, YYEEEE. The CDR3 length is 15 residues. J was trimmed by 3 bases and V by 4 bases; bases with no gene match: 8. The CDR3 spells CASSTGTGGYYGYTF. The CDR3 DNA reads as TGTGCCAGCAGCACCGGGACAGGAGGATACTATGGCTACACCTTC.